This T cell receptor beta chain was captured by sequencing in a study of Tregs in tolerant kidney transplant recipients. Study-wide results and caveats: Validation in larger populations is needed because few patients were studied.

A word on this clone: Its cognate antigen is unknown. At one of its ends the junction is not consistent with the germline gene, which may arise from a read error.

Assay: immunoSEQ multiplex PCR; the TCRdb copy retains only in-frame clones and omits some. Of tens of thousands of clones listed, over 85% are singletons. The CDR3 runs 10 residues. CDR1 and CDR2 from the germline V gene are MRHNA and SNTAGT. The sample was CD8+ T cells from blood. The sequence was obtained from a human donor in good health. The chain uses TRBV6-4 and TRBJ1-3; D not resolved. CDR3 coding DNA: TGTGCCAGCAGTGGTGACACCACATATTTT. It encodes CASSGDTTYF.